Sequencing of this T cell receptor beta chain was carried out in a study of cytomegalovirus exposure and HLA in healthy donors. V dropped 1 base and J dropped 0; count of bases not matched to a gene: 5. The CDR3 contains 17 residues. Germline V CDR1 and CDR2: LGHNA, YSLEER. With regard to this clone: Its antigen is not identified.

Study-wide points: In a later analysis, the majority of CMV-associated beta chains seemingly showed HLA restriction. CMV serostatus was the only immune exposure information that was available. Being productive about 90% or about 30% of the time was typical of most TCR beta V segments in an earlier analysis. Through in vitro validation, three CMV-associated chains were shown to be specific for CMV antigens.

The PCR employed 60 Vbeta primers together with 13 Jbeta primers. The data were produced by immunoSEQ multiplex PCR, yet TCRdb's version contains in-frame clones alone and is incomplete. The table records 150,000 to 200,000 clones, 70% to 90% of them present only once. The chain is built from TRBV4-3 and TRBJ1-3; 8 nucleotides line up with TRBD1. This TCR came from a male donor in good health and CMV-seronegative. What was sequenced was PBMCs. In nucleotides, the CDR3 is TGCGCCAGCAGCCAAGGAACAGGGGGGAGCTCTGGAAACACCATATATTTT. Translation gives CASSQGTGGSSGNTIYF.